This TCR beta chain was sequenced for a study of T cells in Graves' hyperthyroidism and ophthalmopathy. This clonotype showed up many times. Any patient presenting with uncontrolled infection, other autoimmune disease, pregnancy or lactation was left out. It was RNA transcripts that yielded the amplified TCR beta CDR3 regions. HTBI primers were the set used in a first-round RT-PCR of the TCR CDR3. Using its own MiXCR run on the multiplex PCR reads, TCRdb lists one record per CDR3 protein. The table records approximately 380,000 distinct CDR3 sequences, under 20% of them present only once. Germline V lookup: CDR1 MNHEY, CDR2 SVGEGT. The CDR3 is 16 amino acids. Trimming removed 2 bases from V and 4 bases from J; junction bases left unmatched: 6.

This sequence joins TRBV6-2 or TRBV6-3 and TRBJ1-5; 9 bases are shared with TRBD1. This clonotype was sampled from a man aged 18-30 years with Graves' ophthalmopathy. Material: blood. CDR3 sequence reads: CASSYLGQGGNQPQHF. The CDR3 DNA sequence: TGTGCCAGCAGTTACCTGGGACAGGGAGGTAATCAGCCCCAGCATTTT.